A selection of T cell receptor beta chains follows, all from one sample in a study of a mutant IDH1 vaccine in newly diagnosed glioma. Which antigens these TCRs recognize remains unknown. Clones were read by immunoSEQ multiplex PCR, and TCRdb kept only the in-frame ones, dropping some. The table has tens of thousands of clones, about 75% seen once. The input for sequencing was PBMCs, taken from a glioma patient whose treatment included an IDH1 peptide vaccine. These TCRs come from a man aged 45-65 years with glioma. The CDR3 runs from the conserved cysteine through the conserved F or W. The D gene is left open where the match is weak. Some rows have no size entry. The others give once, few or many, or a class for an expanded clone.

j_call v_call clone_size d_call cdr3_aa cdr3_nt
TRBJ2-2 TRBV11-2 few - CASSQAVFGTGELFF TGTGCCAGCAGCCAAGCGGTGTTCGGAACCGGGGAGCTGTTTTTT
TRBJ1-5 TRBV19 - - CASSRPGSPQHF TGTGCCAGTAGCCGGCCAGGGTCGCCCCAGCATTTT
TRBJ1-2 TRBV2 - - CASSEEGLNYGYTF TGTGCCAGCAGTGAGGAGGGCCTTAATTATGGCTACACCTTC
TRBJ2-3 TRBV2 - - CAREGEGGADTQYF TGTGCCAGAGAGGGGGAGGGAGGCGCAGATACGCAGTATTTT
TRBJ2-7 TRBV29-1 - TRBD1 CSVGQGDEQYF TGCAGCGTTGGACAGGGGGACGAGCAGTACTTC
TRBJ1-5 TRBV19 once - CASKIQGPQPQHF TGTGCCAGTAAAATCCAGGGCCCCCAGCCCCAGCATTTT
TRBJ1-1 TRBV10-3 few - CAISEGFDTEAFF TGTGCCATCAGTGAGGGTTTCGACACTGAAGCTTTCTTT
TRBJ2-7 TRBV4-1 - - CASSQDRGGGYEQYF TGCGCCAGCAGCCAAGATAGGGGTGGGGGGTACGAGCAGTACTTC
TRBJ1-2 TRBV2 - - CASSESGWGPGHGYTF TGTGCCAGCAGTGAAAGCGGGTGGGGCCCGGGGCATGGCTACACCTTC
TRBJ1-2 TRBV27 - - CASSFLVSPYGYTF TGTGCCAGCAGTTTTCTCGTAAGCCCCTATGGCTACACCTTC
TRBJ1-1 TRBV7-2 - - CASSFPPGPGTEAFF TGTGCCAGCAGCTTCCCTCCGGGACCTGGCACTGAAGCTTTCTTT
TRBJ1-4 TRBV15 once TRBD1 CATSRRDRMGEKLFF TGTGCCACCAGCCGGCGGGACAGGATGGGCGAAAAACTGTTTTTT
TRBJ1-5 TRBV2 - - CASSEALNQPQHF TGTGCCAGCAGTGAAGCGCTCAATCAGCCCCAGCATTTT
TRBJ1-1 TRBV30 few - CAWSYDTEAFF TGTGCCTGGAGTTACGACACTGAAGCTTTCTTT
TRBJ2-5 TRBV28 once - CASRSSGSPSQETQYF TGTGCCAGCAGATCGTCGGGGTCACCTAGCCAAGAGACCCAGTACTTC
TRBJ1-1 TRBV19 - - CASSQDTEAFF TGTGCCAGTAGTCAGGACACTGAAGCTTTCTTT
TRBJ2-5 TRBV7-8 - - CASSSLEGGETQYF TGTGCCAGCAGCTCCCTAGAGGGGGGAGAGACCCAGTACTTC
TRBJ2-5 TRBV14 few - CASSQAQSPAETQYF TGTGCCAGCAGCCAAGCGCAATCCCCTGCCGAGACCCAGTACTTC
TRBJ1-2 TRBV27 - - CASSGNYMGGYTF TGTGCCAGCAGCGGCAACTACATGGGTGGCTACACCTTC
TRBJ1-1 TRBV7-9 few - CASAGATNTEAFF TGTGCCAGCGCGGGGGCAACTAACACTGAAGCTTTCTTT
TRBJ2-3 TRBV6-1 - - CASSIQGETDTQYF TGTGCCAGCAGTATACAGGGTGAAACAGATACGCAGTATTTT
TRBJ1-5 TRBV18 few - CASSPQDSNQPQHF TGTGCCAGCTCACCCCAGGATAGCAATCAGCCCCAGCATTTT
TRBJ2-6 TRBV2 - - CASSETGFGANVLTF TGTGCCAGCAGCGAGACAGGTTTTGGGGCCAACGTCCTGACTTTC
TRBJ2-7 TRBV29-1 - - CSVDRGLGDEQYF TGCAGCGTTGACCGAGGGTTAGGTGACGAGCAGTACTTC
TRBJ1-4 TRBV7-9 once - CASSPLWDEKLFF TGTGCCAGCAGCCCCCTTTGGGATGAAAAACTGTTTTTT
TRBJ1-1 TRBV19 few - CASSRPNTEAFF TGTGCCAGTAGTAGGCCGAACACTGAAGCTTTCTTT
TRBJ1-4 TRBV7-8 - - CASSSTGRGMGEKLFF TGTGCCAGCAGCTCGACGGGGCGGGGAATGGGTGAAAAACTGTTTTTT
TRBJ2-7 TRBV4-1 - - CATGSSYEQYF TGCGCCACCGGGAGCTCCTACGAGCAGTACTTC
TRBJ1-5 TRBV6-6 - - CAAGPGPYSNQPQHF TGTGCCGCTGGACCGGGACCTTATAGCAATCAGCCCCAGCATTTT
TRBJ1-5 TRBV2 - - CASRPHGGQRNQPQHF TGTGCCAGCAGACCACACGGAGGACAGCGCAATCAGCCCCAGCATTTT
TRBJ2-3 TRBV28 - - CASSGRFSPDTQYF TGTGCCAGCAGCGGACGGTTCTCCCCAGATACGCAGTATTTT
TRBJ2-2 TRBV5-1 once - CASSPGTLNTGELFF TGCGCCAGCAGCCCCGGGACATTGAACACCGGGGAGCTGTTTTTT
TRBJ2-7 TRBV9 - TRBD1 CASSGQGAEQYF TGTGCCAGCAGCGGCCAGGGGGCCGAGCAGTACTTC
TRBJ2-2 TRBV4-1 - - CASSQAPRAGELFF TGCGCCAGCAGCCAAGCCCCGAGGGCCGGGGAGCTGTTTTTT
TRBJ2-7 TRBV5-4 - TRBD2 CASSLEGRGDYEQYF TGTGCCAGCAGCTTGGAAGGGCGGGGGGATTACGAGCAGTACTTC
TRBJ2-3 TRBV6-5 once TRBD2 CASLARGELSDTQYF TGTGCCAGTCTTGCGCGGGGGGAGTTGTCAGATACGCAGTATTTT
TRBJ2-7 TRBV5-4 - - CASSTWDERYEQYF TGTGCCAGCAGCACGTGGGACGAACGCTACGAGCAGTACTTC
TRBJ2-7 TRBV7-6 - - CASSPGGLSYEQYF TGTGCCAGCAGCCCGGGGGGCCTGTCCTACGAGCAGTACTTC
TRBJ2-2 TRBV9 few - CASSGGGSNTGELFF TGTGCCAGCAGCGGGGGGGGCTCGAACACCGGGGAGCTGTTTTTT
TRBJ2-2 TRBV30 - TRBD1 CAYLRQGRHTGELFF TGTGCCTACCTGAGACAGGGGCGACACACCGGGGAGCTGTTTTTT
TRBJ1-5 TRBV19 - TRBD1 CASTPSTGNSNQPQHF TGTGCCAGTACCCCCTCGACAGGGAACAGCAATCAGCCCCAGCATTTT
TRBJ2-7 TRBV5-4 - - CASSSDWGSSYEQYF TGTGCCAGCAGCTCGGACTGGGGGAGCTCCTACGAGCAGTACTTC
TRBJ1-1 TRBV7-9 - TRBD1 CASSWQGGVNTEAFF TGTGCCAGCAGCTGGCAGGGGGGGGTGAACACTGAAGCTTTCTTT
TRBJ2-7 TRBV27 - - CASSLPGYEQYF TGTGCCAGCAGTTTGCCTGGTTACGAGCAGTACTTC
TRBJ1-6 TRBV30 - TRBD1 CAWGQGARSYNSPLHF TGTGCCTGGGGTCAGGGGGCTAGATCCTATAATTCACCCCTCCACTTT
TRBJ2-5 TRBV11-2 - - CASSFKSTETQYF TGTGCCAGCAGCTTTAAGAGTACAGAGACCCAGTACTTC
TRBJ1-2 TRBV2 - - CASSPPRGVLNYGYTF TGTGCCAGCAGTCCCCCTCGGGGAGTACTAAACTATGGCTACACCTTC
TRBJ1-1 TRBV10-3 - - CATAGPSNTEAFF TGTGCCACCGCGGGACCGAGTAACACTGAAGCTTTCTTT